The entry below describes one TCR beta chain. As yet, its antigen is unknown. Sequencing was performed with immunoSEQ multiplex PCR; in TCRdb, only in-frame clones are kept and a portion is missing. The data contain over 400,000 clones, around 93% of them singletons. This sample is part of a study of Ad26.COV2.S vaccination and SARS-CoV-2 variants. The study, taken as a whole, reports: Similar non-spike TCR breadth was observed in recipients of vaccine and of placebo.

The treatment was: over 15 received Ad26.COV2.S at low or high dose, single or two shots; about 5 received placebo; per-sample allocation not given. Sampling occurred on day 63 after the first vaccine or placebo injection. Germline assignment: CDR1 SNHLY and CDR2 FYNNEI. There are 15 residues in the CDR3. V lost 6 bases to trimming and J lost 1 base, with 15 bases between them. The chain has TRBV2 and TRBJ1-2, with a tentative D call TRBD1 (5 bases). The sample in question was peripheral blood, obtained in a trial of Ad26.COV2.S vaccine versus placebo. This sequence originates from a person between 18 and 60 years old who received the Ad26.COV2.S COVID-19 vaccine or a placebo. The CDR3 is CASRKGAGSNYGYTF. The CDR3 coding sequence is TGTGCCAGCAGGAAAGGGGCAGGGAGTAACTATGGCTACACCTTC.